This TCR beta chain comes out of a study of beta chain features in type 1 diabetes. This CDR3 has 14 amino acids. The germline CDR1 and CDR2 sequences are ENHRY and SYGVKD. Losses at the gene ends were 4 bases for V and 8 bases for J; bases not matched to a gene: 3. This clone turned up a few times. Its specificity is unknown. Every isolated RNA sample was fully reverse transcribed, so sequencing captured expressed TCRB transcripts. An average of around 3.5 million reads was obtained for naive, central memory and regulatory T cell samples. Sequencing was performed with immunoSEQ multiplex PCR; in TCRdb, only in-frame clones are kept and a portion is missing. The table shows 310,000 or so clones, with approximately 11% occurring only once. Study-wide results and limits: When Type 1 diabetes patients were examined, their TCRB CDR3s proved moderately but significantly shorter in all four CD4+ subsets. The VDJ junctions of type 1 diabetes patients carried fewer insertions and more deletions.

The receptor was derived from a woman aged 25 to 39 in good health. V is TRBV10-3 and J is TRBJ2-1; 12 nucleotides line up with TRBD2. What was sequenced was naive CD4+ T cells from blood. The CDR3 bases are TGTGCCATCAGTGGGCTAGCGGGAGGGGATGAGCAGTTCTTC. Protein sequence: CAISGLAGGDEQFF.